Below are 13 T cell receptor beta chains sequenced from a single sample in a study of blood T cell repertoires in COVID-19. This table comes from immunoSEQ multiplex PCR, and its TCRdb copy is limited to in-frame clones, with some not included. The top ten clones hold 0.87% of a sample with around 240,000 clones, just under 90% of them seen once. Sequenced sample: PBMCs or T cells enriched from blood (not recorded which). The receptors come from a man over 45 who had been exposed to COVID-19.

The genes are TRBV5-1 and TRBJ2-4, with a possible D match to TRBD1 (6 bases). Germline CDR1 SGHRS, CDR2 YFSETQ. The CDR3 totals 16 residues. The germline V and J ends were trimmed by 4 bases and 10 bases, with 24 bases remaining between them. The CDR3 sequence: CASSPIGAPGRGIQYF. The CDR3 coding sequence is TGCGCCAGCAGCCCCATAGGGGCGCCGGGCAGGGGAATTCAGTACTTC.

This clone appeared once. The V and J genes are TRBV28 and TRBJ2-5, with 7 positions matching TRBD1. This CDR3 is 15 amino acids long. Germline-derived CDR1 and CDR2 are MDHEN and SYDVKM. The J segment lost 1 base and the V segment lost 3 bases, leaving 5 bases of the junction unmatched. Here the CDR3 reads CASSLGAGGQETQYF. The CDR3, as DNA: TGTGCCAGCAGTTTGGGGGCAGGGGGCCAAGAGACCCAGTACTTC.

This clone was picked up one time. The genes are TRBV5-1 and TRBJ2-4, with D unclear. CDR1 and CDR2 (germline): SGHRS, YFSETQ. Trimming stripped 2 bases from V and 0 bases from J, with 6 bases between. The CDR3 runs 14 residues. CDR3 coding DNA: TGCGCCAGCAGCTTTGGGCAAGCCAAAAACATTCAGTACTTC. It encodes CASSFGQAKNIQYF.

The chain is built from TRBV5-1 and TRBJ2-2; TRBD1 might be the D (6 bases). The germline CDR1 and CDR2 sequences are SGHRS and YFSETQ. Trimming took 0 bases from V and 6 from J, leaving 9 bases between them. The CDR3 is made up of 14 amino acids. The CDR3 protein is CASSLGGPSGELFF. The CDR3 coding sequence is TGCGCCAGCAGCTTGGGGGGGCCCTCCGGGGAGCTGTTTTTT.

The chain employs TRBV6-4 and TRBJ1-5; D remains ambiguous. Germline loops: CDR1 MRHNA, CDR2 SNTAGT. The CDR3 totals 13 residues. V lost 4 bases to trimming and J lost 5 bases, with 9 bases between them. CDR3 region: CASSVEIHQPQHF. The CDR3, as DNA: TGTGCCAGCAGTGTCGAGATTCATCAGCCCCAGCATTTT.

This clone came up a few times. The J gene is TRBJ2-5, the V gene TRBV5-1, with 7 nucleotides matching TRBD1. The J segment lost 5 bases and the V segment lost 0 bases, leaving 4 bases of the junction unmatched. The CDR3 has 14 amino acids. The germline V gene has CDR1 SGHRS and CDR2 YFSETQ. The CDR3 loop is CASSLEGAYETQYF. CDR3 DNA: TGCGCCAGCAGCTTGGAGGGGGCATACGAGACCCAGTACTTC.

The CDR3 spells CASSLGTTGEWNSPLHF. CDR3 nucleotide sequence: TGTGCCAGCAGTTTAGGAACCACAGGGGAGTGGAATTCACCCCTCCACTTT. The rearrangement links TRBV28 to TRBJ1-6; TRBD1 matches at 7 bases. V gave up 2 bases and J gave up 7 bases; unmatched junction bases: 11. Germline values: CDR1 MDHEN, CDR2 SYDVKM. This CDR3 is 17 amino acids long.

V gene TRBV7-9 combines with J gene TRBJ2-1, with D perhaps TRBD2 (6 bases). Trimming stripped 7 bases from V and 0 bases from J, with 19 bases between. The CDR3 contains 17 residues. Per germline, CDR1 SEHNR and CDR2 FQNEAQ (reference sequence). The CDR3 here is CASTTSSGVSSYNEQFF. The CDR3 DNA reads TGTGCCAGCACCACTTCCTCGGGGGTGAGCTCCTACAATGAGCAGTTCTTC.

As concerns this clone: In the same sample, other DNA sequences code for this CDR3. The chain recombines TRBV5-1 with TRBJ2-5; TRBD2 agrees at 7 bases. The germline V gene has CDR1 SGHRS and CDR2 YFSETQ. This CDR3 contains 15 residues. V gave up 0 bases and J gave up 3 bases; unmatched junction bases: 5. The CDR3 DNA is TGCGCCAGCAGCTTGGGAGCTAGCGGCGAAGAGACCCAGTACTTC. Translation: CASSLGASGEETQYF.

V usage is TRBV11-2 and J usage is TRBJ2-2; TRBD1 is a possible D gene (6 bases). The CDR3 spans 15 residues. Germline lookup yields CDR1 SGHAT and CDR2 FQNNGV. The V end lost 2 bases, the J end lost 5 bases, and 12 bases lay between the germline ends. The CDR3 DNA reads as TGTGCCAGCAGCTTACCACAGGGTTTTACCGGGGAGCTGTTTTTT. It translates to CASSLPQGFTGELFF.

The CDR3 spells CASSFLYERTDTQYF. The CDR3 DNA sequence: TGCGCCAGCAGCTTCCTATATGAGAGGACAGATACGCAGTATTTT. The chain is built from TRBV5-1 and TRBJ2-3; D gene uncertain. Per the germline V gene, CDR1 is SGHRS and CDR2 is YFSETQ. V was clipped by 2 bases and J by 3 bases, with 13 bases between them. This CDR3 region has 15 residues.

This clone was observed a single time. The rearrangement joins TRBV5-3 to TRBJ1-4; 8 bases fit TRBD1. TRBV5-3 is classed as an ORF, of uncertain function. The CDR3 spans 16 residues. After removal of 1 base from V and 6 bases from J, the junction contained 8 bases not matched to a gene. CDR3 in DNA: TGTGCCAGAAGCTTGCCCAGGGGGCGGAAGGATGAAAAACTGTTTTTT. It yields the protein CARSLPRGRKDEKLFF.

The CDR3 spells CASSSGGSGNTIYF. The CDR3 coding sequence is TGTGCCAGCAGCTCAGGGGGCTCTGGAAACACCATATATTTT. The genes are TRBV7-9 and TRBJ1-3; 7 bases map to TRBD1. This CDR3 has 14 amino acids. Unmatched junction bases numbered 0, after V lost 4 bases and J lost 0 bases. Per germline, CDR1 SEHNR and CDR2 FQNEAQ (reference sequence).